One sample yielded the 23 T cell receptor beta chains listed below, sequenced in a study of blood T cell repertoires in COVID-19 (dated by TCRdb to 2020 to 2021). Receptor amplification or capture employed the immunoSEQ multiplex PCR assay. What TCRdb holds here is the immuneACCESS table cut down to in-frame rearrangements. Part of the clones is not present; checked against another copy, under half of the missing clones reflect an unresolved V gene, and the others are unexplained. The sample includes just over 300,000 clones, with 70% to 90% observed a single time. The top ten hold around 2.2% of the sample. Sequencing was performed on PBMCs or T cells enriched from blood (not recorded which). These receptors came from a man younger than 45 who had recovered from COVID-19.

V usage is TRBV30 and J usage is TRBJ1-6, with TRBD1 identical over 9 bases. In germline, CDR1 is GTSNPN, CDR2 SVGIG (reference sequence). V shed 3 bases and J 7 bases; nucleotides not matched to a gene: 1. The CDR3 length is 13 residues. The CDR3 DNA sequence: TGTGCCTGGAGGGGACAGGGAAATTCACCCCTCCACTTT. This gives the protein CAWRGQGNSPLHF.

This chain joins TRBV2 and TRBJ2-5; no clear D. CDR1 and CDR2 (germline): SNHLY, FYNNEI. The V gene lost 4 bases and the J gene lost 5 bases, with 17 bases spanning the gap. The CDR3 is 15 amino acids. Here the CDR3 reads CASSVVGSGWETQYF. The DNA for the CDR3 is TGTGCCAGCAGTGTGGTCGGGTCCGGGTGGGAGACCCAGTACTTC.

This clone appeared a few times. The chain employs TRBV5-1 and TRBJ1-5; D gene ambiguous. Germline lookup yields CDR1 SGHRS and CDR2 YFSETQ. The CDR3 runs 14 residues. Between the trimmed V and J ends, which lost 1 base and 3 bases, there was a span of 8 bases. The DNA for the CDR3 is TGCGCCAGCAGCTTGTACAGTTACAATCAGCCCCAGCATTTT. Residues: CASSLYSYNQPQHF. Combining the CDR3 with reference TRBV5-1 and TRBJ1-5 gives the whole variable domain KAGVTQTPRYLIKTRGQQVTLSCSPISGHRSVSWYQQTPGQGLQFLFEYFSETQRNKGNFPGRFSGRQFSNSRSEMNVSTLELGDSALYLCASSLYSYNQPQHFGDGTRLSIL.

The chain uses TRBV27 and TRBJ1-5, with D perhaps TRBD1 (6 bases). The CDR3 totals 13 residues. Looked up from germline, CDR1 is MNHEY and CDR2 is SMNVEV (reference sequence). With 4 bases removed from V and 6 bases from J, the gap between germline ends came to 10 bases. Here the CDR3 DNA reads TGTGCCAGCAGTTCGATACAGGGTCAGCCCCAGCATTTT. This sequence encodes CASSSIQGQPQHF.

This clone was counted once. The genes are TRBV27 and TRBJ1-5; unclear D gene. Germline CDR1 reads MNHEY; CDR2 reads SMNVEV (reference sequence). The CDR3 spans 13 residues. V dropped 3 bases and J dropped 5 bases, with 8 bases sitting between them. CDR3: CASSLSPYQPQHF. DNA of the CDR3: TGTGCCAGCAGTTTGAGCCCTTATCAGCCCCAGCATTTT.

The chain is built from TRBV2 and TRBJ2-3; unclear D gene. CDR3 length equals 12 residues. Trimming pared 8 bases from V and 0 bases from J, leaving 6 bases between. Germline values: CDR1 SNHLY, CDR2 FYNNEI. CDR3 protein: CASCLSTDTQYF. The CDR3 coding sequence is TGTGCCAGCTGTCTTAGCACAGATACGCAGTATTTT.

This chain connects TRBV19 to TRBJ1-4; 10 bases are shared with TRBD1. The CDR3 covers 14 residues. CDR1 LNHDA and CDR2 SQIVND come from the germline V gene (reference sequence). Trimming took 3 bases from V and 8 from J; bases not matched to a gene: 3. The CDR3 loop is CASSMGTGAEKLFF. CDR3 DNA sequence: TGTGCCAGTAGTATGGGGACAGGGGCCGAAAAACTGTTTTTT.

The V and J genes are TRBV19 and TRBJ2-7, with 9 bases lining up with TRBD2. This CDR3 is built from 15 residues. Trimming took 4 bases from V and 1 from J; bases not matched to a gene: 5. Per the germline V gene, CDR1 is LNHDA and CDR2 is SQIVND (reference sequence). The CDR3 here is CASSRGLARSYEQYF. The CDR3 DNA reads as TGTGCCAGTAGTAGGGGACTAGCTCGGTCCTACGAGCAGTACTTC.

This chain joins TRBV6-2 or TRBV6-3 and TRBJ2-3; 8 bases are a match to TRBD2. Germline V CDR1 and CDR2: MNHEY, SVGEGT. Germline trimming cut 0 bases from V and 0 bases from J; bases unmatched to any gene: 8. The CDR3 runs 18 residues. CDR3 nucleotide sequence: TGTGCCAGCAGTTACTCTGCTCGGGGGGGGCCTAGCACAGATACGCAGTATTTT. Amino acid sequence: CASSYSARGGPSTDTQYF.

The V gene is TRBV13, the J gene TRBJ1-3; no clear D. V was shortened by 4 bases and J by 0 bases, with 7 bases between the two germline ends. Germline V gene sequence: CDR1 PRHDT, CDR2 FYEKMQ (reference sequence). This CDR3 is 14 amino acids long. In DNA, the CDR3 is TGTGCCAGCAGCTCCGGTAACTCTGGAAACACCATATATTTT. Protein sequence: CASSSGNSGNTIYF.

This clone came up a few times. V usage is TRBV12-5 and J usage is TRBJ2-1, with D perhaps TRBD2 (5 bases). Trimming pared 6 bases from V and 8 bases from J, leaving 14 bases between. Germline V gives CDR1 LGHNT, CDR2 FRNRAP. The CDR3 has 13 amino acids. DNA of the CDR3: TGTGCTAGTGGGCCCGACTTCGGGGATGAGCAGTTCTTC. This encodes CASGPDFGDEQFF.

This chain connects TRBV4-1 to TRBJ1-4, with a possible D match to TRBD1 (5 bases). V lost 0 bases and J 0 bases, leaving 11 bases between the germline ends. In germline, CDR1 is MGHRA, CDR2 YSYEKL. The CDR3 totals 17 residues. The DNA of the CDR3 is TGCGCCAGCAGCCAAGATACAGGATATGCAACTAATGAAAAACTGTTTTTT. Translation gives CASSQDTGYATNEKLFF.

The chain uses TRBV6-6 and TRBJ1-1; TRBD1 aligns across 10 bases. This CDR3 is 15 amino acids long. CDR1 is MNHNY, CDR2 SVGAGI, per germline (reference sequence). The junction had 11 bases not matched to a gene; V was cut back by 6 bases and J by 7 bases. CDR3 nucleotide sequence: TGTGCCAGCAGCCCAGGGACAGGGGCTTTTGGTGAAGCTTTCTTT. Protein: CASSPGTGAFGEAFF.

V and J are TRBV30 and TRBJ1-1; tentatively, D is TRBD1 (5 bases). V was cut by 3 bases and J by 1 base, with 9 bases left in between. The CDR3 runs 13 residues. Per germline, CDR1 GTSNPN and CDR2 SVGIG (reference sequence). This CDR3 reads CAWSRDSNTEAFF. DNA for the CDR3: TGTGCCTGGAGCAGGGACTCGAACACTGAAGCTTTCTTT.

This clone has only a few counts. This sequence joins TRBV6-1 and TRBJ1-5; no clear D. The CDR3 extends over 15 amino acids. The germline V gene encodes CDR1 MNHNS and CDR2 SASEGT. The germline V and J ends were trimmed by 2 bases and 1 base, with 9 bases remaining between them. DNA of the CDR3: TGTGCCAGCAGTGAATACGTTGGCAGCAATCAGCCCCAGCATTTT. It encodes CASSEYVGSNQPQHF.

The rearrangement joins TRBV2 to TRBJ2-1; D remains ambiguous. CDR1 and CDR2 (germline): SNHLY, FYNNEI. CDR3 length: 12 amino acids. V lost 8 bases and J lost 10, with 15 bases in between. CDR3 in amino acids: CASERLSREQFF. In DNA, the CDR3 is TGTGCCAGCGAGAGGCTATCACGCGAGCAGTTCTTC.

The chain joins TRBV9 to TRBJ1-3; D is uncertain. This CDR3 region has 14 residues. V lost 0 bases and J lost 2, with 6 bases in between. Looked up from germline, CDR1 is SGDLS and CDR2 is YYNGEE. The CDR3 coding sequence is TGTGCCAGCAGCGTAGGTAATACTGGAAACACCATATATTTT. Its translation: CASSVGNTGNTIYF.

This chain joins TRBV7-8 and TRBJ1-3; perhaps TRBD1 as D (5 bases). The CDR3 spans 15 residues. Germline CDR1 reads SGHVS; CDR2 reads FQNEAQ. V lost 6 bases and J lost 2, with 14 bases in between. CDR3: CASRPTQGAGNTIYF. The CDR3 nucleotides read TGTGCCAGCAGGCCAACACAAGGGGCTGGAAACACCATATATTTT.

This clone was counted once. V usage is TRBV15 and J usage is TRBJ2-1; 11 positions match TRBD2. The V segment lost 0 bases and the J segment 14 bases; nucleotides outside the gene matches: 12. Germline CDR1 is LNHNV and CDR2 is YYDKDF (reference sequence). The CDR3 length is 16 residues. The chain's CDR3 is CATSRDWGTSGPEEFF. The CDR3 nucleotides read TGTGCCACCAGCAGAGATTGGGGGACTAGCGGCCCAGAGGAGTTCTTC.

The chain has TRBV5-1 and TRBJ2-7; perhaps TRBD1 as D (5 bases). Germline loops: CDR1 SGHRS, CDR2 YFSETQ. Trimming left V 0 bases short and J 3 bases short, with 10 bases between. The CDR3 is 14 amino acids. The CDR3 region has the DNA TGCGCCAGCAGCTTGGCCGCCAGGGTCTACGAGCAGTACTTC. Its translation is CASSLAARVYEQYF.

The chain recombines TRBV5-1 with TRBJ1-6, with 8 bases matching TRBD1. This CDR3 contains 15 residues. With V trimmed by 3 bases and J by 7 bases, 6 bases remained unmatched. Germline lookup yields CDR1 SGHRS and CDR2 YFSETQ. The CDR3 bases are TGCGCCAGCAGCTCGCAGGGGGCGGGAAATTCACCCCTCCACTTT. Translating gives CASSSQGAGNSPLHF.

This chain connects TRBV5-1 to TRBJ2-3, with 8 bases matching TRBD1. This CDR3 contains 13 residues. J lost 5 bases, V lost 7 bases, and 6 bases had no gene match. The germline gives CDR1 SGHRS, CDR2 YFSETQ. DNA for the CDR3: TGCGCCAGCGGCCGAGACAGGGGAGATACGCAGTATTTT. Translation: CASGRDRGDTQYF.

The chain is built from TRBV24-1 and TRBJ1-1, with 8 bases lining up with TRBD1. The CDR3 extends over 15 amino acids. Trimming took 8 bases from V and 11 from J; bases not matched to a gene: 18. The germline V gene has CDR1 KGHDR and CDR2 SFDVKD. In DNA form, the CDR3 reads TGTGCCACCAAAAACCCGGGACAGGTCTCCCCGGAGGCTTTCTTT. It yields the protein CATKNPGQVSPEAFF.